Presented here are 26 T cell receptor beta chains from one specimen sequenced in a study of blood T cells in healthy people across ages. Then a second PCR, running roughly 6 to 12 cycles, was carried out with a sample-barcoded 5' primer and a J-beta primer mix. TCRdb called the 5' RACE reads again in MiXCR, with one record for every CDR3 protein. The data contain approximately 810,000 distinct CDR3 sequences, under 30% of them singletons. Material: blood. These receptors were collected from a woman aged 80 or over in good health.

This clonotype has only one observation. A much larger clone lies one base from this, so it may be a read error. This chain joins TRBV10-3 and TRBJ2-7; D is unresolved. The J call may be in error: the DNA end matches TRBJ2-4 better. This CDR3 contains 17 residues. CDR1 and CDR2 (germline): ENHRY, SYGVKD. The CDR3 coding sequence is TGTGCCATCAGTGAGTCTTTAGGGTCGGAGGCCAAAAACATTCAGTACTTC. Its translation: CAISESLGSEAKNIQYF.

In this sample, this clonotype turned up many times. The chain carries TRBV30 and TRBJ2-7; D call uncertain. Between the trimmed V and J ends, which lost 5 bases and 2 bases, there was a span of 10 bases. The CDR3 length is 12 residues. Looked up from germline, CDR1 is GTSNPN and CDR2 is SVGIG (reference sequence). The CDR3: CAWGSATYEQYF. For the CDR3, the DNA is TGTGCCTGGGGTTCAGCGACCTACGAGCAGTACTTC.

This clonotype came up many times. The chain carries TRBV6-1 and TRBJ2-5; D not resolved. The CDR3 contains 15 residues. Trimming left V 2 bases short and J 2 bases short, with 12 bases between. Germline V gives CDR1 MNHNS, CDR2 SASEGT. The CDR3 coding sequence is TGTGCCAGCAGTGAATTCACCGGAATACAAGAGACCCAGTACTTC. Translating it yields CASSEFTGIQETQYF.

On this clonotype itself: One junction end does not reproduce the germline sequence, and a read error may be involved. The chain carries TRBV28 and TRBJ2-1, with TRBD2 matching 7 bases. This CDR3 comprises 15 residues. Germline assignment: CDR1 MDHEN and CDR2 SYDVKM. The CDR3 nucleotides are TGTGCCAGCAGTCCCGGGGGGAGCTCCCACAATGAGCAGTTCTTC. This translates into CASSPGGSSHNEQFF.

The rearrangement links TRBV4-1 to TRBJ2-7, with 7 bases matching TRBD1. V lost 2 bases, J lost 2 bases, and 15 bases stayed unmatched. The germline V gene encodes CDR1 MGHRA and CDR2 YSYEKL. This CDR3 has 18 amino acids. In DNA form, the CDR3 reads TGCGCCAGCAGCCAACTCCCCCTGAGGGCAGGGGGTACCTACGAGCAGTACTTC. Translating it yields CASSQLPLRAGGTYEQYF.

The chain carries TRBV12-3 or TRBV12-4 and TRBJ2-3; perhaps TRBD2 as D (5 bases). The CDR3 sequence is 15 residues long. The V gene lost 1 base and the J gene lost 15 bases, with 23 bases spanning the gap. DNA for the CDR3: TGTGCCAGCAGTTTAGAGAGAGGGAGAGCAGATGTGGAATATTTT. Its protein product is CASSLERGRADVEYF.

This clonotype showed up just a few times. A read error may be the cause here, since a much bigger clone is one base away. V gene TRBV7-2 combines with J gene TRBJ2-3, with 7 positions matching TRBD2. The V segment lost 5 bases and the J segment 5 bases; nucleotides outside the gene matches: 10. There are 15 residues in the CDR3. Germline V CDR1 and CDR2: SGHTA, FQGNSA. The CDR3 DNA sequence: TGTGCCAGCAGCCCTGTCGGGGGGAGGTTAGATACGCAGTATTTT. Protein sequence: CASSPVGGRLDTQYF.

The CDR3 loop is CASRHGTDGSGELFF. DNA of the CDR3: TGTGCCAGTAGGCACGGGACGGACGGTTCCGGGGAGCTGTTTTTT. The V call is TRBV19, the J call TRBJ2-2; the D call may be TRBD1 or TRBD2 (5 bases each). The CDR3 consists of 15 residues. Germline loops: CDR1 LNHDA, CDR2 SQIVND (reference sequence). Trimming removed 6 bases from V and 6 bases from J, with 17 bases in between. Based on the CDR3 plus reference TRBV19 and TRBJ2-2, the full variable domain is DGGITQSPKYLFRKEGQNVTLSCEQNLNHDAMYWYRQDPGQGLRLIYYSQIVNDFQKGDIAEGYSVSREKKESFPLTVTSAQKNPTAFYLCASRHGTDGSGELFFGEGSRLTVL.

The sample holds many counts of this clonotype. The V gene is TRBV12-3 or TRBV12-4, the J gene TRBJ1-2; D is unresolved. V lost 1 base, J lost 4 bases, and 10 bases lay in between. The CDR3 has 14 amino acids. CDR3 DNA sequence: TGTGCCAGCAGTTTAGGATTAAGGGCCTATGGCTACACCTTC. It yields the protein CASSLGLRAYGYTF.

This clonotype was counted at least ten times. The chain uses TRBV5-5 and TRBJ1-2; D is possibly TRBD1 (5 bases). The CDR3 runs 14 residues. With 0 bases removed from V and 3 bases from J, the gap between germline ends came to 9 bases. Germline V gene lookup returns CDR1 SGHKS and CDR2 YYEKEE (reference sequence). The CDR3 DNA follows: TGTGCCAGCAGCTTGGCGCCGGGGGACTATGGCTACACCTTC. The encoded protein is CASSLAPGDYGYTF.

In its sample, this clonotype was seen many times. The chain is built from TRBV5-1 and TRBJ2-3; possibly TRBD2 for D (5 bases). In germline, CDR1 is SGHRS, CDR2 YFSETQ. The CDR3 spans 14 residues. Trimming removed 2 bases at V and 6 bases at J, with 13 bases between. In DNA form, the CDR3 reads TGCGCCAGCAGCTTCTGGACTTTCGACGATACGCAGTATTTT. This translates into CASSFWTFDDTQYF.

The gene calls are TRBV6-5 and TRBJ2-1; 8 nucleotides line up with TRBD2. After removal of 5 bases from V and 4 bases from J, the junction contained 7 bases not matched to a gene. CDR3 size: 15 residues. Germline CDR1 MNHEY, CDR2 SVGAGI. The CDR3 here is CASSGSGKRYNEQFF. The CDR3 nucleotides read TGTGCCAGCAGTGGTAGCGGGAAACGGTACAATGAGCAGTTCTTC.

In regard to this clonotype: Just one base apart from a much larger clone, this may be a read error. The chain has TRBV28 and TRBJ2-4; tentative D call: TRBD1 (6 bases). The J call is uncertain, as TRBJ2-7 better fits the DNA end. The CDR3 consists of 14 residues. From germline, CDR1 is MDHEN and CDR2 SYDVKM. The CDR3 loop is CASRKQGEVYEQYF. As DNA, the CDR3 is TGTGCCAGCAGGAAACAGGGAGAGGTCTACGAGCAGTACTTC.

This clonotype was found a few times. The V and J genes are TRBV11-2 and TRBJ2-3; TRBD2 matches at 13 bases. Germline assignment: CDR1 SGHAT and CDR2 FQNNGV. The CDR3 spans 16 residues. V was pared by 5 bases and J by 6 bases, with 8 bases of the junction left unmatched. CDR3 region: CASSRRTSGGGDTQYF. The CDR3 coding sequence is TGTGCCAGCAGCCGTCGGACTAGCGGGGGAGGGGATACGCAGTATTTT.

This clonotype was found many times. The V gene is TRBV20-1, the J gene TRBJ1-2; D is uncertain. V was clipped by 5 bases and J by 8 bases, with 15 bases between them. Germline V gives CDR1 DFQATT, CDR2 SNEGSKA (reference sequence). The CDR3 extends over 12 amino acids. The CDR3 bases are TGCAGTGCTCAAGGACCCGGCCGGGGCTACACCTTC. Protein product: CSAQGPGRGYTF.

As concerns this clonotype: At one boundary the junction diverges from the germline segment, which might be a read error. The V and J genes are TRBV5-1 and TRBJ2-1, with 9 bases aligning to TRBD2. The germline V gene has CDR1 SGHRS and CDR2 YFSETQ. The CDR3 is 14 residues long. CDR3 sequence (DNA): TGCGCCAGCAGTGGCGGGAGGGCCAACAATGGGCAGTTCTTC. As protein: CASSGGRANNGQFF.

There are many counts of this clonotype. V gene TRBV11-2 combines with J gene TRBJ2-7; no clear D gene. The J call may be mistaken, given a closer DNA end match to TRBJ2-5. The CDR3 has 13 residues. The V gene's germline CDR1 is SGHAT and CDR2 FQNNGV. The CDR3 region has the DNA TGTGCCAGCACAAACCCCGGACGAGAGACCCAGTACTTC. Translated, it gives CASTNPGRETQYF.

This clonotype was picked up many times. The chain combines TRBV3-1 with TRBJ2-7, with TRBD2 matching over 10 bases. This CDR3 has 15 amino acids. With 1 base clipped from V and 3 bases from J, the junction kept 3 bases outside the gene matches. The V gene's germline CDR1 is LGHDT and CDR2 YNNKEL (reference sequence). This chain's CDR3 is CASSQVVAGGYEQYF. The CDR3 DNA sequence: TGTGCCAGCAGCCAAGTTGTAGCGGGAGGCTACGAGCAGTACTTC.

This clonotype was seen many times. This sequence joins TRBV7-2 and TRBJ2-1; D call uncertain. The V and J ends lost 0 bases and 0 bases respectively, with 12 bases between them. Germline V gene lookup returns CDR1 SGHTA and CDR2 FQGNSA. The CDR3 extends over 17 amino acids. The CDR3 DNA follows: TGTGCCAGCAGCTTAGCGTTCGGGCTAAGCTCCTACAATGAGCAGTTCTTC. As protein: CASSLAFGLSSYNEQFF.

The V and J genes are TRBV4-1 and TRBJ2-3, with unresolved D. Between the trimmed V and J ends, which lost 1 base and 6 bases, there was a span of 8 bases. The CDR3 is 13 amino acids. Germline lookup yields CDR1 MGHRA and CDR2 YSYEKL. The CDR3 nucleotides read TGCGCCAGCAGCCAAGGGACCCGCGATACGCAGTATTTT. Translated: CASSQGTRDTQYF.

Comments on this clonotype: One end of the junction varies from germline; a read error may be responsible. This rearrangement joins TRBV19 to TRBJ2-3, with D tentatively TRBD1 (5 bases). This CDR3 has 17 residues. The germline V gene encodes CDR1 LNHDA and CDR2 SQIVND (reference sequence). CDR3 sequence (DNA): TGTGCCAGTAGTATTCCCCCGGGCAAGGGCAGCACAGGTACGCAGTATTTT. It codes for CASSIPPGKGSTGTQYF. Filled out from reference TRBV19 and TRBJ2-3, the complete variable domain reads DGGITQSPKYLFRKEGQNVTLSCEQNLNHDAMYWYRQDPGQGLRLIYYSQIVNDFQKGDIAEGYSVSREKKESFPLTVTSAQKNPTAFYLCASSIPPGKGSTGTQYFGPGTRLTVL.

This clonotype was observed a handful of times. The chain has TRBV18 and TRBJ1-1; D unclear. The length of the CDR3 is 15 residues. Germline lookup yields CDR1 KGHSH and CDR2 LQKENI. V was cut by 3 bases and J by 5 bases, with 16 bases left in between. As DNA, the CDR3 is TGTGCCAGCTCACCGAGAATTATTGAGGCGACTGAAGCTTTCTTT. This sequence encodes CASSPRIIEATEAFF.

As for this clonotype: A much larger clone lies one base from this, so it may be a read error. The V and J genes are TRBV7-2 and TRBJ2-7, with 8 nucleotides matching TRBD1. CDR1 SGHTA and CDR2 FQGNSA come from the germline V gene. This CDR3 has 12 amino acids. CDR3 nucleotides: TGTGTCAGCAGCCGACAGGGGATCGAGCAGTACTTC. Translation: CVSSRQGIEQYF. Drawing the rest from reference TRBV7-2 and TRBJ2-7, the complete variable domain is GAGVSQSPSNKVTEKGKDVELRCDPISGHTALYWYRQSLGQGLEFLIYFQGNSAPDKSGLPSDRFSAERTGGSVSTLTIQRTQQEDSAVYLCVSSRQGIEQYFGPGTRLTVT.

This clonotype was counted at least ten times. This chain joins TRBV19 and TRBJ2-1; D is perhaps TRBD1 (6 bases). The V gene's germline CDR1 is LNHDA and CDR2 SQIVND (reference sequence). This CDR3 comprises 16 residues. The V and J ends lost 4 bases and 4 bases respectively, with 17 bases between them. The CDR3 nucleotides read TGTGCCAGTAGTAATGGGCAGGGGCTGGTGTACAATGAGCAGTTCTTC. This encodes CASSNGQGLVYNEQFF.

This clonotype showed up just a few times. V is TRBV5-1 and J is TRBJ2-2; D might be TRBD2 (6 bases). Germline CDR1 SGHRS, CDR2 YFSETQ. The CDR3 contains 14 residues. Trimming removed 10 bases from V and 0 bases from J, with 13 bases in between. The CDR3 DNA reads as TGCGCCTCGCAGGGACTGACGAACACCGGGGAGCTGTTTTTT. Encoded protein: CASQGLTNTGELFF.

This clonotype was picked up a small number of times. The J gene is TRBJ2-7, the V gene TRBV20-1; D may match TRBD1 or TRBD2 (5 bases each). Trimming cost V 0 bases and J 7 bases, with 19 bases left between them. Germline-derived CDR1 and CDR2 are DFQATT and SNEGSKA (reference sequence). The CDR3 spans 15 residues. The chain's CDR3 is CSARDSGTGWNEQYF. The CDR3 nucleotides read TGCAGTGCTAGAGACTCCGGGACGGGTTGGAATGAGCAGTACTTC.